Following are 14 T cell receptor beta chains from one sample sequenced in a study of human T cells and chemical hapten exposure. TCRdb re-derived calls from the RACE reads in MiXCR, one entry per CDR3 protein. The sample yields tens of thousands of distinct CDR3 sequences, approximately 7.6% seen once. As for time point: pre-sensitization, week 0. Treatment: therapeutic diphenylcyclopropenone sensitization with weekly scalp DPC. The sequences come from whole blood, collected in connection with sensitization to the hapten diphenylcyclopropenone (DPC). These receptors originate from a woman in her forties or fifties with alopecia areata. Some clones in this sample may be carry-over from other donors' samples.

CDR3 sequence (DNA): TGTGCCAGCAGCCGTAGCGGGAGCCAGAGCTCCTACGAGCAGTACTTC. Translating gives CASSRSGSQSSYEQYF. The V call is TRBV7-2, the J call TRBJ2-7; 9 bases are a match to TRBD2. Looked up from germline, CDR1 is SGHTA and CDR2 is FQGNSA. Germline trimming cut 5 bases from V and 0 bases from J; bases unmatched to any gene: 8. The CDR3 covers 16 residues.

CDR3 loop: CASGFTGTDTQYF. DNA of the CDR3: TGTGCCAGCGGATTTACTGGCACAGATACGCAGTATTTT. The V gene is TRBV7-9, the J gene TRBJ2-3, with D uncertain. There are 13 residues in the CDR3. Germline CDR1 SEHNR, CDR2 FQNEAQ (reference sequence). V lost 8 bases and J lost 1, with 10 bases in between.

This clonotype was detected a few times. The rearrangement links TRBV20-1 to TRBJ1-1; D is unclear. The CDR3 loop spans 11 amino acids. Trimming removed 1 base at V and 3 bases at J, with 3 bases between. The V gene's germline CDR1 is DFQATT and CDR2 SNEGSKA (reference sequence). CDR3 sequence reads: CSARADTEAFF. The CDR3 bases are TGCAGTGCTAGAGCAGACACTGAAGCTTTCTTT.

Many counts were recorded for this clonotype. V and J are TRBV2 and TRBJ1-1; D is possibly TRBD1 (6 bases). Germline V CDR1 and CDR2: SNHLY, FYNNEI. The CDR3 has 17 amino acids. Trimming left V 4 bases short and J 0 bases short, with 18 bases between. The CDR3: CASSVSREGVMNTEAFF. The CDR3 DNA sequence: TGTGCCAGCAGTGTCAGCAGGGAGGGGGTTATGAACACTGAAGCTTTCTTT.

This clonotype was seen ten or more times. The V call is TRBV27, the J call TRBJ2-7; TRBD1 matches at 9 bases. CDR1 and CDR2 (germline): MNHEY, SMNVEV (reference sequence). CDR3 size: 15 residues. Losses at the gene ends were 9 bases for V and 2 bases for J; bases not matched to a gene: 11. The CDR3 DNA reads TGTGCCAGTGAGATCCGGGACAGGGAAACCTACGAGCAGTACTTC. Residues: CASEIRDRETYEQYF.

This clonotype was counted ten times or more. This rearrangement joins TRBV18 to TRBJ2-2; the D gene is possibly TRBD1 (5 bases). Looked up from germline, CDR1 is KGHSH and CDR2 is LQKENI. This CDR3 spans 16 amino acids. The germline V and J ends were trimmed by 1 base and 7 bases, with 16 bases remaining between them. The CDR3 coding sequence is TGTGCCAGCTCACCACTGGGGCAGTCCTTCGGCGGGGAGCTGTTTTTT. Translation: CASSPLGQSFGGELFF.

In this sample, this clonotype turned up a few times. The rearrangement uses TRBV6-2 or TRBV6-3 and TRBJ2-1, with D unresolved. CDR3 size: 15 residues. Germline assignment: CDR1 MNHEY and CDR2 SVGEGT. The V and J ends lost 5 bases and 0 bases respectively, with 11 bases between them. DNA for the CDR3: TGTGCCAGCAGTCCCGATCTCGGCTCCTACAATGAGCAGTTCTTC. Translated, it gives CASSPDLGSYNEQFF.

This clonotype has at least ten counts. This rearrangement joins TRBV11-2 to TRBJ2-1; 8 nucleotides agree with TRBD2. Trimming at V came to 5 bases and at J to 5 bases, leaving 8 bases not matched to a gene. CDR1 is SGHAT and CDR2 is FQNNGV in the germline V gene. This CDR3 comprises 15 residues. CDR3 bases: TGTGCCAGCAGCCGGCCCGGGACTAGAGACAATGAGCAGTTCTTC. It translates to CASSRPGTRDNEQFF.

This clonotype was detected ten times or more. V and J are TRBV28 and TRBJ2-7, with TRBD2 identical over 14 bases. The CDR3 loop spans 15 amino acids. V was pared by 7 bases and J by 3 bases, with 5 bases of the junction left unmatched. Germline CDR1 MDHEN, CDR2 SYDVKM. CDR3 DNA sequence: TGTGCCAGCAATATCGGGACTAGCGGGAGCTACGAGCAGTACTTC. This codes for CASNIGTSGSYEQYF.

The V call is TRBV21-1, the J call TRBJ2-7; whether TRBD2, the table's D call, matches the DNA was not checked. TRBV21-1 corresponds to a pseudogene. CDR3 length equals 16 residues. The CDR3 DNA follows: TGTGCCAGCAGCAAAGGAGGGTCGGAGAGCCTCTACGAGCAGTACTTC. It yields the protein CASSKGGSESLYEQYF.

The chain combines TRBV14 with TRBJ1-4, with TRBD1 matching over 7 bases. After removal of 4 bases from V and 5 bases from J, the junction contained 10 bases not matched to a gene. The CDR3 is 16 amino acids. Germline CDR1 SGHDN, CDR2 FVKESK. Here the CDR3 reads CASSRRLQGKNEKLFF. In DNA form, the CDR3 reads TGTGCCAGCAGCCGACGTCTACAGGGGAAGAATGAAAAACTGTTTTTT.

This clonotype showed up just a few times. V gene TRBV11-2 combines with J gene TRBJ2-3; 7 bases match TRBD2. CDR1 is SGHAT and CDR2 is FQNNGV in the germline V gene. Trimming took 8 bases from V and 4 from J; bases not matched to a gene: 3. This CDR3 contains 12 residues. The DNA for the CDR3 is TGTGCCAGCGGGAGGGCCGCAGATACGCAGTATTTT. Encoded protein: CASGRAADTQYF.

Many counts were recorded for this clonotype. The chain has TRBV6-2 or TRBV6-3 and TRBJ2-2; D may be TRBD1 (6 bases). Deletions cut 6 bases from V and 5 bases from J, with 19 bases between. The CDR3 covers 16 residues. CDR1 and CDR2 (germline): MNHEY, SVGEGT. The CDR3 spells CASSATYRAWTGELFF. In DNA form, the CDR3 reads TGTGCCAGCAGCGCTACCTACAGGGCCTGGACCGGGGAGCTGTTTTTT.

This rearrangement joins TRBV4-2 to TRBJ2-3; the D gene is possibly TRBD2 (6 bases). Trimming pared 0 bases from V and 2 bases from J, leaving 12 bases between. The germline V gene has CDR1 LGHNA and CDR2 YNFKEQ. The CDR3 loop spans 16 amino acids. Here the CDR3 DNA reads TGTGCCAGCAGCCAAGAGTTTCGGGGGACCACAGATACGCAGTATTTT. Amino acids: CASSQEFRGTTDTQYF.